A selection of T cell receptor beta chains follows, all from one sample in a study of long-term antiretroviral therapy in people with HIV. Sequencing was performed with immunoSEQ multiplex PCR; in TCRdb, only in-frame clones are kept and a portion is missing. The sample yields about 27,000 clones, roughly 80% seen once. The sample was unsorted PBMCs, taken 3 years after starting antiretroviral therapy. The receptor source for this set is a man in his forties with HIV. Each CDR3 is given without its conserved first and last residue.

CDR3,J,V
ASSFSQGAYEQY,TRBJ2-7,TRBV7-2
ATSRVSLDRPLGTEAF,TRBJ1-1,TRBV15
ASSPGVHEQF,TRBJ2-1,TRBV19
ASSLGLTGELF,TRBJ2-2,TRBV11-2
ASSQSGLAGVGTGELF,TRBJ2-2,TRBV4-1
ASSPGLAGGRNEQF,TRBJ2-1,TRBV7-6
ASSQVFEETQY,TRBJ2-5,TRBV4-3
ASSTAGPPSEKLF,TRBJ1-4,TRBV19
ASSLAGTDTQY,TRBJ2-3,TRBV5-6
ASRYTNTGELF,TRBJ2-2,TRBV6-1
ARSSDRRENTIY,TRBJ1-3,TRBV5-3
ASSEATGTAAYEQY,TRBJ2-7,TRBV6-1
ASSLGPQGNEQF,TRBJ2-1,TRBV11-3
ASWRDGETQY,TRBJ2-5,TRBV7-2
ASSPMGGAGELF,TRBJ2-2,TRBV5-1
ASSQERGTGGDEQY,TRBJ2-7,TRBV4-3
ATSTRPPSTDTQY,TRBJ2-3,TRBV15
ASSLVTSGLDLL,TRBJ2-1,TRBV7-2
ASSESEAGELF,TRBJ2-2,TRBV10-2
ASSLMLGSGELF,TRBJ2-2,TRBV7-3
ATSRDPGRGNQPQH,TRBJ1-5,TRBV15
ATSRDWAGGNTEGELF,TRBJ2-2,TRBV15
ATSRGALEDTEAF,TRBJ1-1,TRBV15
ASSPQGSYNSPLH,TRBJ1-6,TRBV18